Listed here are 29 T cell receptor beta chains from one sample, sequenced in a study of blood T cell repertoires in COVID-19. TCRdb keeps only in-frame clones here, not all; method: immunoSEQ multiplex PCR. The sample contains hundreds of thousands of clones, around 89% of which appear only once. The sample was PBMCs or T cells enriched from blood (not recorded which). These receptors were taken from a woman in her thirties or forties who had recovered from COVID-19.

The V and J genes are TRBV29-1 and TRBJ2-1, with 7 bases lining up with TRBD2. Losses at the gene ends were 4 bases for V and 0 bases for J; bases not matched to a gene: 9. Germline V gives CDR1 SQVTM, CDR2 ANQGSEA. The CDR3 loop spans 16 amino acids. DNA of the CDR3: TGCAGCGTTGCCCCTTGGGGGGGGAGCTCCTACAATGAGCAGTTCTTC. This sequence encodes CSVAPWGGSSYNEQFF.

V gene TRBV27 combines with J gene TRBJ2-4; possibly TRBD1 for D (6 bases). This CDR3 has 15 amino acids. The V gene's germline CDR1 is MNHEY and CDR2 SMNVEV (reference sequence). V lost 0 bases, J lost 2 bases, and 8 bases lay in between. The CDR3 bases are TGTGCCAGCAGTTTATCTGGGGGCACCAAAAACATTCAGTACTTC. Its translation: CASSLSGGTKNIQYF.

This clone has a handful of counts. The chain carries TRBV10-2 and TRBJ2-3; 8 nucleotides align to TRBD2. Germline CDR1 is WSHSY and CDR2 is SAAADI. This CDR3 is 15 amino acids long. V was clipped by 3 bases and J by 2 bases; unmatched bases: 4. The CDR3 sequence is CASSEERGITDTQYF. As DNA, the CDR3 is TGCGCCAGCAGTGAAGAGCGGGGGATCACAGATACGCAGTATTTT.

The chain employs TRBV20-1 and TRBJ1-5; possible D gene TRBD1, 5 bases. Germline CDR1 is DFQATT and CDR2 is SNEGSKA (reference sequence). This CDR3 has 15 residues. The germline V and J ends were trimmed by 3 bases and 5 bases, with 17 bases remaining between them. Here the CDR3 DNA reads TGCAGTGCTAGTTCCCTCGACAGTCCCTATCAGCCCCAGCATTTT. This codes for CSASSLDSPYQPQHF.

This chain's CDR3 is CAWRSSGDTEAFF. The CDR3 nucleotides read TGTGCCTGGCGGAGTTCAGGGGACACTGAAGCTTTCTTT. The V gene is TRBV30, the J gene TRBJ1-1; TRBD1 might be the D (6 bases). V lost 5 bases and J lost 3, with 13 bases in between. The CDR3 sequence is 13 residues long. Germline-derived CDR1 and CDR2 are GTSNPN and SVGIG (reference sequence).

The rearrangement uses TRBV27 and TRBJ2-7; perhaps TRBD1 as D (7 bases). The CDR3 totals 15 residues. Trimming pared 3 bases from V and 3 bases from J, leaving 15 bases between. The germline V gene has CDR1 MNHEY and CDR2 SMNVEV (reference sequence). The CDR3 bases are TGTGCCAGCAGTTTGGGGGCAGGGGGGTTCTACGAGCAGTACTTC. Its translation is CASSLGAGGFYEQYF.

The chain recombines TRBV7-2 with TRBJ2-7; TRBD1 matches 9 bases. The junction had 5 bases not matched to a gene; V was cut back by 5 bases and J by 0 bases. Germline V gene data show CDR1 as SGHTA and CDR2 as FQGNSA. This CDR3 is 15 amino acids long. DNA of the CDR3: TGTGCCAGCAGCCAACAGGGGGCCCTCTCCTACGAGCAGTACTTC. The encoded protein is CASSQQGALSYEQYF. Using reference TRBV7-2 and TRBJ2-7 for the parts outside the CDR3, the full variable domain is GAGVSQSPSNKVTEKGKDVELRCDPISGHTALYWYRQSLGQGLEFLIYFQGNSAPDKSGLPSDRFSAERTGGSVSTLTIQRTQQEDSAVYLCASSQQGALSYEQYFGPGTRLTVT.

This chain links TRBV27 with TRBJ2-1; no firm D call. Trimming cost V 6 bases and J 4 bases, with 10 bases left between them. Germline loops: CDR1 MNHEY, CDR2 SMNVEV (reference sequence). The length of the CDR3 is 13 residues. The CDR3 nucleotides are TGTGCCAGCAGGTCCACAGAGTACAATGAGCAGTTCTTC. As protein: CASRSTEYNEQFF.

This chain links TRBV7-3 with TRBJ2-1; D possibly corresponds to TRBD1 (6 bases). The CDR3 has 13 residues. The germline CDR1 and CDR2 sequences are SGHTA and FQGTGA. Trimming took off 5 bases at V and 8 bases at J, with 13 bases between the two ends. CDR3: CASSPLRGYEQFF. The DNA for the CDR3 is TGTGCCAGCAGCCCCCTAAGGGGGTATGAGCAGTTCTTC.

The chain recombines TRBV7-2 with TRBJ2-3; D is unclear. Trimming removed 1 base at V and 4 bases at J, with 15 bases between. In germline, CDR1 is SGHTA, CDR2 FQGNSA. The CDR3 loop spans 16 amino acids. CDR3 protein: CASSLDIHGLSDTQYF. The CDR3 DNA follows: TGTGCCAGCAGCTTAGATATCCACGGGTTGTCAGATACGCAGTATTTT.

This sequence joins TRBV28 and TRBJ1-2; D is perhaps TRBD1 (6 bases). V lost 6 bases to trimming and J lost 1 base, with 9 bases between them. Germline CDR1 MDHEN, CDR2 SYDVKM. This CDR3 has 13 amino acids. The CDR3 DNA is TGTGCCAGCAGAGGGGGTTTTAACTATGGCTACACCTTC. Its translation is CASRGGFNYGYTF.

In nucleotides, the CDR3 is TGTGCCAGCAGCTCCTCTTGGGACTTCACCGGGGAGCTGTTTTTT. Amino acid sequence: CASSSSWDFTGELFF. The gene calls are TRBV7-9 and TRBJ2-2, with TRBD2 as a possible D gene (6 bases). Germline V lookup: CDR1 SEHNR, CDR2 FQNEAQ (reference sequence). The CDR3 contains 15 residues. Trimming pared 4 bases from V and 4 bases from J, leaving 13 bases between.

J is TRBJ2-7 and V is TRBV4-3, with 10 bases aligning to TRBD1. Germline-derived CDR1 and CDR2 are LGHNA and YSLEER. This CDR3 has 14 residues. Germline trimming cut 6 bases from V and 6 bases from J; bases unmatched to any gene: 8. CDR3 residues: CASRGGQGVGEQYF. The CDR3 DNA is TGCGCCAGCAGGGGAGGACAGGGGGTCGGCGAGCAGTACTTC.

The J gene is TRBJ1-1, the V gene TRBV9; D remains ambiguous. The germline V gene has CDR1 SGDLS and CDR2 YYNGEE. The CDR3 loop spans 14 amino acids. Trimming removed 0 bases at V and 0 bases at J, with 6 bases between. DNA of the CDR3: TGTGCCAGCAGCGTAGGGGCGATGAACACTGAAGCTTTCTTT. Residues: CASSVGAMNTEAFF.

V and J are TRBV20-1 and TRBJ2-7, with 7 bases lining up with TRBD1. The germline V gene encodes CDR1 DFQATT and CDR2 SNEGSKA (reference sequence). This CDR3 contains 11 residues. The V segment lost 5 bases and the J segment 3 bases; nucleotides outside the gene matches: 1. The CDR3 DNA reads as TGCAGTGCTGGGGACAGCTACGAGCAGTACTTC. It translates to CSAGDSYEQYF.

This chain links TRBV7-2 with TRBJ2-2, with D possibly matching TRBD2 (7 bases). The CDR3 runs to 16 residues. CDR1 SGHTA and CDR2 FQGNSA come from the germline V gene. The V gene lost 5 bases and the J gene lost 0 bases, with 13 bases spanning the gap. The CDR3 region is CASSRGRGPNTGELFF. The CDR3 coding sequence is TGTGCCAGCAGCCGCGGGCGGGGGCCGAACACCGGGGAGCTGTTTTTT. Filled out from reference TRBV7-2 and TRBJ2-2, the complete variable domain reads GAGVSQSPSNKVTEKGKDVELRCDPISGHTALYWYRQSLGQGLEFLIYFQGNSAPDKSGLPSDRFSAERTGGSVSTLTIQRTQQEDSAVYLCASSRGRGPNTGELFFGEGSRLTVL.

The J gene is TRBJ2-3, the V gene TRBV7-9, with D perhaps matching TRBD2 (6 bases). Germline-derived CDR1 and CDR2 are SEHNR and FQNEAQ (reference sequence). V dropped 1 base and J dropped 8 bases, with 13 bases sitting between them. This CDR3 is 14 amino acids long. The DNA of the CDR3 is TGTGCCAGCAGCTTAGAGAGACGGGAGACTACGCAGTATTTT. Amino acid sequence: CASSLERRETTQYF.

The chain joins TRBV6-5 to TRBJ1-3; a weak D match, TRBD1 (5 bases). CDR1 and CDR2 from the germline V gene are MNHEY and SVGAGI. V was trimmed by 0 bases and J by 0 bases, leaving 9 bases between them. The CDR3 spans 16 residues. The CDR3 protein is CASSYSTVSSGNTIYF. The CDR3, as DNA: TGTGCCAGCAGTTACTCGACAGTTAGCTCTGGAAACACCATATATTTT.

The chain is built from TRBV29-1 and TRBJ2-2; D gene unclear. Per the germline V gene, CDR1 is SQVTM and CDR2 is ANQGSEA. This CDR3 has 13 residues. The V and J ends lost 0 bases and 0 bases respectively, with 2 bases between them. CDR3: CSVEDSNTGELFF. Here the CDR3 DNA reads TGCAGCGTTGAAGACTCGAACACCGGGGAGCTGTTTTTT.

V and J are TRBV7-2 and TRBJ1-1; no clear D. The ends were cut back, 2 bases at V and 0 bases at J, with 7 bases in the middle. CDR1 is SGHTA and CDR2 is FQGNSA in the germline V gene. This CDR3 spans 14 amino acids. The CDR3 bases are TGTGCCAGCAGCTTACTACGTTTGAACACTGAAGCTTTCTTT. It specifies CASSLLRLNTEAFF. Using reference TRBV7-2 and TRBJ1-1 for the parts outside the CDR3, the full variable domain is GAGVSQSPSNKVTEKGKDVELRCDPISGHTALYWYRQSLGQGLEFLIYFQGNSAPDKSGLPSDRFSAERTGGSVSTLTIQRTQQEDSAVYLCASSLLRLNTEAFFGQGTRLTVV.

The rearrangement uses TRBV25-1 and TRBJ2-7; 7 bases line up with TRBD1. The V and J ends lost 7 bases and 0 bases, in that order; junction bases with no gene match: 6. Per the germline V gene, CDR1 is MGHDK and CDR2 is SYGVNS. The CDR3 loop spans 14 amino acids. CDR3 in DNA: TGTGCCAGCACCCGACAGGGTCCCTCCTACGAGCAGTACTTC. It codes for CASTRQGPSYEQYF.

This sequence joins TRBV6-1 and TRBJ2-1, with TRBD2 identical over 9 bases. V lost 0 bases to trimming and J lost 7 bases; unmatched junction nucleotides: 7. The CDR3 is 16 residues long. Germline CDR1 MNHNS, CDR2 SASEGT. The CDR3 protein is CASSEARLAGSNEQFF. DNA for the CDR3: TGTGCCAGCAGTGAAGCAAGGCTAGCGGGGTCGAATGAGCAGTTCTTC.

The chain links TRBV28 to TRBJ1-5; D might be TRBD1 (6 bases). Germline V CDR1 and CDR2: MDHEN, SYDVKM. Deletions cut 6 bases from V and 7 bases from J, with 16 bases between. The CDR3 runs 14 residues. The CDR3 spells CASSQGGAGQPQHF. CDR3 DNA: TGTGCCAGCAGCCAAGGGGGGGCCGGCCAGCCCCAGCATTTT.

The V gene is TRBV25-1, the J gene TRBJ2-5; weak D call: TRBD2 (7 bases). The V end lost 4 bases, the J end lost 4 bases, and 16 bases lay between the germline ends. The CDR3 spans 15 residues. The germline V gene has CDR1 MGHDK and CDR2 SYGVNS. The CDR3 nucleotides read TGTGCCAGCAGTGCCGGGGTGGGGGGGCGAGAGACCCAGTACTTC. This gives the protein CASSAGVGGRETQYF.

This clone was observed a few times. One junction end does not reproduce the germline sequence, and a read error may be involved. The chain employs TRBV7-7 and TRBJ2-1, with 9 bases lining up with TRBD2. The CDR3 has 15 amino acids. The V gene's germline CDR1 is SSHAT and CDR2 FNYEAQ (reference sequence). CDR3 DNA sequence: TGTGCTAGCAGCTTAGGTGCGGGAGGGATCGATGAGCAGTTCTTC. It encodes CASSLGAGGIDEQFF.

This rearrangement joins TRBV4-3 to TRBJ1-2; 8 nucleotides match TRBD1. CDR3 length: 13 amino acids. The junction had 4 bases not matched to a gene; V was cut back by 3 bases and J by 7 bases. Germline V gives CDR1 LGHNA, CDR2 YSLEER. The CDR3 sequence is CASSQTGVFGYTF. CDR3 nucleotide sequence: TGCGCCAGCAGCCAGACAGGGGTTTTTGGCTACACCTTC.

The chain carries TRBV30 and TRBJ2-1; D remains ambiguous. V lost 0 bases and J lost 2, with 8 bases in between. This CDR3 comprises 14 residues. Per germline, CDR1 GTSNPN and CDR2 SVGIG (reference sequence). CDR3 nucleotides: TGTGCCTGGAGTGTAGTTGGCACCTACAATGAGCAGTTCTTC. This gives the protein CAWSVVGTYNEQFF.

The chain carries TRBV28 and TRBJ2-1, with TRBD1 identical over 7 bases. This CDR3 has 15 amino acids. With 5 bases clipped from V and 4 bases from J, the junction kept 8 bases outside the gene matches. The germline V gene has CDR1 MDHEN and CDR2 SYDVKM. As DNA, the CDR3 is TGTGCCAGCAGTATTACGGGACAGATATACAATGAGCAGTTCTTC. Its protein is CASSITGQIYNEQFF.

The gene calls are TRBV5-6 and TRBJ2-3, with 8 bases matching TRBD2. The CDR3 consists of 16 residues. V dropped 0 bases and J dropped 5; count of bases not matched to a gene: 8. CDR1 is SGHDT and CDR2 is YYEEEE in the germline V gene. Here the CDR3 DNA reads TGTGCCAGCAGCTTGGCCCGCGGGGGGCCTGTAGATACGCAGTATTTT. As protein: CASSLARGGPVDTQYF.